What follows are 2 T cell receptor beta chains derived from one specimen sequenced in a study of preoperative IRX-2 immunotherapy in early breast cancer. Stated treatment: preoperative locoregional IRX-2 cytokine immunotherapy. Clones were read by immunoSEQ multiplex PCR, and TCRdb kept only the in-frame ones, dropping some. This sample yields 90,000 to 100,000 clones, of which about nine tenths are seen a single time; about 2.1% belongs to the top ten. Sequences were derived from tumor tissue, sampled after IRX-2 immunotherapy. The receptor source for this set is a human donor with breast cancer.

The rearrangement joins TRBV19 to TRBJ1-1; weak D call: TRBD1 (5 bases). Trimming took off 6 bases at V and 6 bases at J, with 17 bases between the two ends. From germline, CDR1 is LNHDA and CDR2 SQIVND (reference sequence). This CDR3 comprises 14 residues. CDR3 sequence: CASRFIGGGAEAFF. CDR3 coding DNA: TGTGCCAGTAGATTCATCGGAGGAGGGGCTGAAGCTTTCTTT.

About this clone: This CDR3 is also generated by other DNA sequences in the sample. The chain links TRBV28 to TRBJ1-1; D gene ambiguous. This CDR3 spans 12 amino acids. V was cut by 8 bases and J by 0 bases, with 7 bases left in between. CDR1 MDHEN and CDR2 SYDVKM come from the germline V gene. CDR3 nucleotides: TGTGCCAGCGCCGGGATGAACACTGAAGCTTTCTTT. Its translation: CASAGMNTEAFF.